The entry below gives a single TCR beta chain sequence along with its context. Original methodology: Amplifying reference gene primers gave estimates of nucleated cell counts. TCRdb's copy holds only in-frame clones and misses some; the assay was immunoSEQ multiplex PCR. V and J calls and clone size are as listed in that table; D and trimming were resolved from the DNA. This sample has a few hundred thousand clones, with over 70% found just once. This entry belongs to a study of blood T cell repertoires in COVID-19. About the study: Samples taken during acute and convalescent COVID-19 were collected in the United States, Italy and Spain. In each case, the material was cDNA or gDNA derived from T cells, B-cell-depleted T cells, or PBMCs.

Source material: peripheral blood. This clonotype originated in a woman older than 75 with acute or convalescent COVID-19.

The CDR3 region is CASTLGLASGFITNEQFF. CDR3 bases: TGTGCCAGTACCCTGGGGTTGGCTAGCGGCTTTATTACCAATGAGCAGTTCTTC. This chain uses TRBV19 with TRBJ2-1, with 7 bases lining up with TRBD2. V lost 7 bases and J lost 6; bases outside the gene matches: 21. Germline CDR1 reads LNHDA; CDR2 reads SQIVND (reference sequence). This CDR3 is built from 18 residues.